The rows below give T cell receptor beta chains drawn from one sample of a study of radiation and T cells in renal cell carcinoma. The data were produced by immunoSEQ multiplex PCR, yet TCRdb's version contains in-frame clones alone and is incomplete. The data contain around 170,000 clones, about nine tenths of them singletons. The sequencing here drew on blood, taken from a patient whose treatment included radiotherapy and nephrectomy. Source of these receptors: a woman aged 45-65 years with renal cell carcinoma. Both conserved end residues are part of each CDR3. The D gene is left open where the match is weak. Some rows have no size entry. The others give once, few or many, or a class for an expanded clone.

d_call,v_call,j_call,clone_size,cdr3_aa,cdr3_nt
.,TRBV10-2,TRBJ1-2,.,CASRRDSVNYGYTF,TGCGCCAGCAGACGCGACAGCGTTAACTATGGCTACACCTTC
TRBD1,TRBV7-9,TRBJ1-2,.,CASSLTGVNGYTF,TGTGCCAGCAGCCTTACAGGGGTGAATGGCTACACCTTC
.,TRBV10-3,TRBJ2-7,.,CAVSTGTSYEQYF,TGTGCCGTATCCACCGGGACTTCCTACGAGCAGTACTTC
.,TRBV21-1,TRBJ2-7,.,CASSKVESVGGRYEQYF,TGTGCCAGCAGCAAAGTAGAATCGGTTGGAGGCCGATACGAGCAGTACTTC
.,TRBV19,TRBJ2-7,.,CASGSFTDEQYF,TGTGCCAGTGGATCCTTCACGGACGAGCAGTACTTC
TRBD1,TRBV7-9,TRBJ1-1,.,CASTHPRGQGVLRAFF,TGTGCCAGCACTCACCCGAGGGGACAGGGAGTACTGCGGGCTTTCTTT
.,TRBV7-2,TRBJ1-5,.,CASNGGPYSNQPQHF,TGTGCCAGCAACGGCGGACCGTATAGCAATCAGCCCCAGCATTTT
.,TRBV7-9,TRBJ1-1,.,CASSLAIVMGRVGTEAFF,TGTGCCAGCAGCTTAGCGATAGTAATGGGCAGGGTAGGAACTGAAGCTTTCTTT
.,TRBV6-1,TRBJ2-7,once,CAEGDHSSYEQYF,TGTGCCGAGGGGGATCACAGCTCCTACGAGCAGTACTTC
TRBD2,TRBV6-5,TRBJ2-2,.,CASRFIAGTGELFF,TGTGCCAGCAGATTCATAGCGGGCACCGGGGAGCTGTTTTTT
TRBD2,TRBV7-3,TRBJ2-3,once,CASSQLAGGQSDTQYF,TGTGCCAGCAGCCAATTAGCGGGGGGGCAATCAGATACGCAGTATTTT
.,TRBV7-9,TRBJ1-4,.,CASSLLMTGVEKLFF,TGTGCCAGCAGCCTCCTCATGACCGGGGTGGAAAAACTGTTTTTT
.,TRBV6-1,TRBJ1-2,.,CASSEGGNYGYTF,TGTGCCAGCAGTGAGGGGGGGAACTATGGCTACACCTTC
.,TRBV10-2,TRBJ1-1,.,CASSQQGTTEAFF,TGCGCCAGCAGTCAACAGGGTACCACTGAAGCTTTCTTT
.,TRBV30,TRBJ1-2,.,CAWSPPPAYYGYTF,TGTGCCTGGAGTCCCCCCCCGGCCTACTATGGCTACACCTTC
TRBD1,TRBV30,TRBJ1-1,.,CAWSPGQDGTEAFF,TGTGCCTGGAGTCCAGGACAGGACGGCACTGAAGCTTTCTTT
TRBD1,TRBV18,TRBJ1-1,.,CASSGDRKKAFF,TGTGCCAGCTCAGGGGACAGAAAAAAAGCTTTCTTT
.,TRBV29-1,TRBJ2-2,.,CSVVTFRGTGELFF,TGCAGCGTTGTAACCTTTAGGGGGACCGGGGAGCTGTTTTTT
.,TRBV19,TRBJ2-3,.,CASSARGSTDTQYF,TGTGCCAGTAGCGCCCGGGGGAGCACAGATACGCAGTATTTT
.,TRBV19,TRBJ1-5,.,CASNRSGGSNQPQHF,TGTGCCAGTAATAGGTCCGGCGGCAGCAATCAGCCCCAGCATTTT
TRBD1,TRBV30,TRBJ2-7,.,CAWRETGNEQYF,TGTGCCTGGAGGGAGACAGGGAACGAGCAGTACTTC
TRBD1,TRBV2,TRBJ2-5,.,CASSGDRETQYF,TGTGCCAGCAGTGGGGACAGAGAGACCCAGTACTTC
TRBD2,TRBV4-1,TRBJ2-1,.,CASSRTRGTGGQFF,TGCGCCAGCAGCCGAACCCGGGGGACGGGGGGGCAGTTCTTC
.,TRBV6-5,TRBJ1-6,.,CASREGTAHLSPLHF,TGTGCCAGCAGAGAGGGAACCGCCCACCTTTCACCCCTCCACTTT
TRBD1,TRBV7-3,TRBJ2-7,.,CASSLGTGPYEQYF,TGTGCCAGCAGCTTAGGGACAGGGCCTTACGAGCAGTACTTC
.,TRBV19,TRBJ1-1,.,CASSARMVAEAFF,TGTGCCAGTAGTGCCCGGATGGTCGCTGAAGCTTTCTTT
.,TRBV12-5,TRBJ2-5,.,CASGPLRGQETQYF,TGTGCTAGTGGTCCCCTCAGGGGACAAGAGACCCAGTACTTC
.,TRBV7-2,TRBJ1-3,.,CASSTTGDTIYF,TGTGCCAGCAGCACCACGGGGGACACCATATATTTT
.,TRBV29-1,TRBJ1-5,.,CSVPHRYQPQHF,TGCAGCGTTCCCCACAGGTATCAGCCCCAGCATTTT